This entry features one T cell receptor (beta chain) sequence. Trimming shortened V by 1 base and J by 7 bases, and 19 bases separated the two germline ends. Germline CDR1 reads MDHEN; CDR2 reads SYDVKM. This CDR3 spans 16 amino acids. The age range of participants was about 18 to 100 years, with residence in some 25 US areas. Cohort assignment relied on participant-reported clinical history. Profiled with immunoSEQ multiplex PCR; TCRdb holds only in-frame clones, not every one. The data hold around 50,000 clones, with 70% to 85% observed a single time. This entry comes from a study of blood T cell repertoires in COVID-19.

The chain couples TRBV28 to TRBJ1-2; D not certain. The specimen sequenced was PBMCs or T cells enriched from blood (not recorded which). The sequence was collected from a woman between 45 and 65 years old with acute COVID-19. The CDR3 reads CASSLSHFAFRGGYTF. DNA of the CDR3: TGTGCCAGCAGTTTATCCCACTTCGCCTTCCGGGGTGGCTACACCTTC.